The 27 T cell receptor beta chains presented below share a single source sample, sequenced in a study of early T cells in non-severe SARS-CoV-2 infection. TCRdb processed the 5' RACE reads anew with MiXCR; each CDR3 protein has one entry. The table records fewer than 130,000 distinct CDR3 sequences, roughly 12% of them present only once. The material sequenced was whole blood, taken at baseline. Receptors were obtained from an adult who was a healthcare worker with PCR-confirmed SARS-CoV-2 infection or an uninfected control (not recorded which).

V gene TRBV7-2 combines with J gene TRBJ1-4, with D possibly matching TRBD1 (6 bases). This CDR3 contains 14 residues. Germline V gene data show CDR1 as SGHTA and CDR2 as FQGNSA. With 7 bases removed from V and 7 bases from J, the gap between germline ends came to 16 bases. This chain's CDR3 is CASTLGGGTEKLFF. The CDR3 DNA follows: TGTGCCAGCACCCTAGGGGGGGGGACTGAAAAACTGTTTTTT.

This clonotype has at least ten counts. The V and J genes are TRBV11-1 and TRBJ2-7, with D hard to call. Germline V gives CDR1 SGHAT, CDR2 FQDESV (reference sequence). Trimming pared 1 base from V and 3 bases from J, leaving 4 bases between. This CDR3 has 12 amino acids. In nucleotides, the CDR3 is TGTGCCAGCAGCTTAGGCTTCTACGAGCAGTACTTC. This codes for CASSLGFYEQYF.

The chain employs TRBV7-2 and TRBJ1-1; D is unresolved. Trimming took 1 base from V and 1 from J, leaving 4 bases between them. The CDR3 loop spans 13 amino acids. CDR1 is SGHTA, CDR2 FQGNSA, per germline. CDR3 DNA: TGTGCCAGCAGCTTAGAACCGAACACTGAAGCTTTCTTT. Residues: CASSLEPNTEAFF.

This clonotype has at least ten counts. The chain has TRBV5-4 and TRBJ2-3; 11 positions match TRBD2. This CDR3 contains 15 residues. J was trimmed by 4 bases and V by 3 bases; bases with no gene match: 4. Germline V gene data show CDR1 as SGHNT and CDR2 as YYREEE (reference sequence). The CDR3 here is CASSWASGGSDTQYF. CDR3 in DNA: TGTGCCAGCAGCTGGGCTAGCGGGGGGTCAGATACGCAGTATTTT.

The chain recombines TRBV20-1 with TRBJ2-3, with no clear D. CDR3 size: 10 residues. In germline, CDR1 is DFQATT, CDR2 SNEGSKA (reference sequence). V lost 6 bases and J lost 5, with 6 bases in between. CDR3 loop: CSASGDTQYF. CDR3 DNA: TGCAGTGCGAGTGGAGATACGCAGTATTTT.

The sample holds a few counts of this clonotype. This chain uses TRBV12-3 or TRBV12-4 with TRBJ1-1, with D perhaps matching TRBD1 (5 bases). This CDR3 region has 16 residues. Trimming removed 6 bases at V and 0 bases at J, with 17 bases between. CDR3 sequence (DNA): TGTGCCAGCAGCGGAGACGCCGGGACGGTGAACACTGAAGCTTTCTTT. This encodes CASSGDAGTVNTEAFF.

The chain recombines TRBV18 with TRBJ1-5; 8 positions match TRBD1. This CDR3 has 16 amino acids. Losses at the gene ends were 3 bases for V and 4 bases for J; bases not matched to a gene: 8. Germline V gene data show CDR1 as KGHSH and CDR2 as LQKENI. CDR3: CASSPYSRDRNQPQHF. The CDR3, as DNA: TGTGCCAGCTCACCGTACTCCAGGGACAGGAATCAGCCCCAGCATTTT.

This chain uses TRBV2 with TRBJ2-7, with D perhaps TRBD1 (5 bases). This CDR3 region has 14 residues. Germline V gene sequence: CDR1 SNHLY, CDR2 FYNNEI. Trimming left V 0 bases short and J 3 bases short, with 9 bases between. The CDR3 DNA reads as TGTGCCAGCAGTGAAGCGCTTGACAGCTACGAGCAGTACTTC. As protein: CASSEALDSYEQYF.

This clonotype came up a few times. The V and J genes are TRBV2 and TRBJ1-5; D perhaps matches TRBD1 (5 bases). CDR1 and CDR2 (germline): SNHLY, FYNNEI. V was clipped by 1 base and J by 4 bases, with 8 bases between them. The CDR3 runs to 14 residues. In DNA, the CDR3 is TGTGCCAGCAGTGAAGTGACAGAAAATCAGCCCCAGCATTTT. Its translation is CASSEVTENQPQHF.

This clonotype has a handful of counts. This chain joins TRBV20-1 and TRBJ1-6; 7 bases match TRBD1. This CDR3 spans 15 amino acids. The germline CDR1 and CDR2 sequences are DFQATT and SNEGSKA (reference sequence). With V trimmed by 2 bases and J by 8 bases, 9 bases remained unmatched. CDR3 nucleotide sequence: TGCAGTGCTAGATACCCCGACAGGGCAGATTCACCCCTCCACTTT. Protein product: CSARYPDRADSPLHF.

There are a few counts of this clonotype. This rearrangement joins TRBV3-1 to TRBJ2-3, with TRBD2 matching over 9 bases. Germline V lookup: CDR1 LGHDT, CDR2 YNNKEL (reference sequence). Losses at the gene ends were 4 bases for V and 2 bases for J; bases not matched to a gene: 13. The CDR3 runs to 18 residues. This CDR3 is CASSPKTPLAGSTDTQYF. The CDR3 DNA reads as TGTGCCAGCAGCCCCAAGACTCCCCTAGCGGGGTCCACAGATACGCAGTATTTT.

V and J are TRBV28 and TRBJ2-1; maybe TRBD1 (5 bases). The V end was cut by 5 bases, the J end by 10 bases, with 12 bases between. Looked up from germline, CDR1 is MDHEN and CDR2 is SYDVKM. The CDR3 contains 12 residues. CDR3 coding DNA: TGTGCCAGCAGTACCTACAGGTCGGAGCAGTTCTTC. This encodes CASSTYRSEQFF.

This clonotype was picked up many times. The chain recombines TRBV7-2 with TRBJ1-2, with 7 bases identical to TRBD1. V trimming: 3 bases; J trimming: 8 bases; junction bases outside the gene matches: 9. This CDR3 spans 14 amino acids. Germline values: CDR1 SGHTA, CDR2 FQGNSA. CDR3 bases: TGTGCCAGCAGCTTTACCGGGACAGTGAGAGGCTACACCTTC. This gives the protein CASSFTGTVRGYTF.

This clonotype was observed a handful of times. The chain has TRBV28 and TRBJ1-4, with unresolved D. Per the germline V gene, CDR1 is MDHEN and CDR2 is SYDVKM. The CDR3 sequence is 12 residues long. Trimming shortened V by 5 bases and J by 10 bases, and 11 bases separated the two germline ends. This CDR3 is CASSLTFGKLFF. The CDR3 coding sequence is TGTGCCAGCAGTCTGACATTCGGAAAACTGTTTTTT.

The chain is built from TRBV18 and TRBJ1-2, with no clear D. V lost 3 bases to trimming and J lost 0 bases, with 8 bases between them. CDR1 KGHSH and CDR2 LQKENI come from the germline V gene. This CDR3 contains 14 residues. The CDR3 region is CASSPELTNYGYTF. CDR3 DNA sequence: TGTGCCAGCTCACCCGAATTGACTAACTATGGCTACACCTTC.

This clonotype was counted ten times or more. This chain joins TRBV6-1 and TRBJ1-1; D might be TRBD1 (5 bases). CDR3 length: 13 residues. CDR1 and CDR2 (germline): MNHNS, SASEGT. V was shortened by 6 bases and J by 4 bases, with 12 bases between the two germline ends. The CDR3 sequence: CASRGQGGTEAFF. The CDR3 DNA reads TGTGCCAGCAGGGGTCAGGGAGGCACTGAAGCTTTCTTT.

The chain links TRBV29-1 to TRBJ1-1, with D unresolved. Germline V lookup: CDR1 SQVTM, CDR2 ANQGSEA. This CDR3 has 13 amino acids. Trimming shortened V by 4 bases and J by 3 bases, and 12 bases separated the two germline ends. CDR3 in DNA: TGCAGCGTTGCATACGAGGGAGACACTGAAGCTTTCTTT. Its protein product is CSVAYEGDTEAFF.

The genes are TRBV10-3 and TRBJ2-7, with 12 bases matching TRBD2. CDR3 length: 15 amino acids. J lost 2 bases, V lost 5 bases, and 4 bases had no gene match. Per the germline V gene, CDR1 is ENHRY and CDR2 is SYGVKD. This chain's CDR3 is CAISRTSGAPYEQYF. The CDR3 DNA sequence: TGTGCCATCAGTAGGACTAGCGGGGCCCCCTACGAGCAGTACTTC.

The rearrangement links TRBV3-1 to TRBJ1-4; D is perhaps TRBD1 (5 bases). This CDR3 has 12 amino acids. Germline assignment: CDR1 LGHDT and CDR2 YNNKEL (reference sequence). V lost 1 base and J 14 bases, leaving 11 bases between the germline ends. DNA of the CDR3: TGTGCCAGCAGCCAAGGGGGACCTTGGCTGTTTTTT. It specifies CASSQGGPWLFF.

The rearrangement joins TRBV29-1 to TRBJ1-1; D unclear. This CDR3 is built from 11 residues. V lost 4 bases to trimming and J lost 7 bases, with 10 bases between them. Germline CDR1 and CDR2: SQVTM and ANQGSEA. This CDR3 is CSVADANEAFF. The CDR3 nucleotides read TGCAGCGTTGCCGATGCTAATGAAGCTTTCTTT.

This clonotype was observed a handful of times. The V call is TRBV25-1, the J call TRBJ2-2; D gene uncertain. V lost 5 bases and J lost 2, with 9 bases in between. The CDR3 has 14 residues. Germline V CDR1 and CDR2: MGHDK, SYGVNS. CDR3 nucleotides: TGTGCCAGCAGTCCTGGGATCAACACCGGGGAGCTGTTTTTT. This codes for CASSPGINTGELFF.

The J gene is TRBJ1-1, the V gene TRBV9, with D hard to call. Germline CDR1 SGDLS, CDR2 YYNGEE. The CDR3 totals 13 residues. Trimming removed 0 bases at V and 3 bases at J, with 6 bases between. The CDR3 DNA reads TGTGCCAGCAGCGTAGTACTTGACACTGAAGCTTTCTTT. The encoded protein is CASSVVLDTEAFF.

This clonotype has a handful of counts. The chain is built from TRBV14 and TRBJ1-1; a weak D match, TRBD1 (5 bases). V gave up 3 bases and J gave up 5 bases, with 16 bases separating them. The V gene's germline CDR1 is SGHDN and CDR2 FVKESK. CDR3 length: 15 amino acids. CDR3 in DNA: TGTGCCAGCAGCCAGGATCCAGGGTATAGGACTGAAGCTTTCTTT. Amino acid sequence: CASSQDPGYRTEAFF.

This rearrangement joins TRBV7-2 to TRBJ2-3; TRBD2 aligns across 7 bases. This CDR3 has 16 residues. The germline gives CDR1 SGHTA, CDR2 FQGNSA. Trimming took 2 bases from V and 2 from J; bases not matched to a gene: 7. The CDR3 DNA reads as TGTGCCAGCAGCTTACAACGGGGGGTGGACACAGATACGCAGTATTTT. This sequence encodes CASSLQRGVDTDTQYF. Full variable domain (rest looked up from reference TRBV7-2 and TRBJ2-3): GAGVSQSPSNKVTEKGKDVELRCDPISGHTALYWYRQSLGQGLEFLIYFQGNSAPDKSGLPSDRFSAERTGGSVSTLTIQRTQQEDSAVYLCASSLQRGVDTDTQYFGPGTRLTVL.

This sequence joins TRBV20-1 and TRBJ2-3, with 10 positions matching TRBD2. There are 13 residues in the CDR3. Germline-derived CDR1 and CDR2 are DFQATT and SNEGSKA (reference sequence). Trimming cost V 2 bases and J 4 bases; bases outside gene matches: 0. CDR3 in amino acids: CSARLAGADTQYF. As DNA, the CDR3 is TGCAGTGCTAGACTAGCGGGGGCAGATACGCAGTATTTT.

There are a few counts of this clonotype. The chain links TRBV4-1 to TRBJ1-2; D is ambiguous. The V gene lost 7 bases and the J gene lost 4 bases, with 22 bases spanning the gap. The CDR3 loop spans 16 amino acids. In germline, CDR1 is MGHRA, CDR2 YSYEKL. The CDR3 region is CASTLDLAGSAYGYTF. The CDR3 DNA follows: TGCGCCAGCACCCTAGACCTTGCCGGGTCCGCCTATGGCTACACCTTC.

This clonotype was observed a few times. The gene calls are TRBV29-1 and TRBJ1-2; 10 bases are shared with TRBD1. Trimming removed 6 bases from V and 7 bases from J; junction bases left unmatched: 11. This CDR3 region has 14 residues. Germline CDR1 SQVTM, CDR2 ANQGSEA. CDR3 amino acids: CSVVRDRGSSGYTF. Here the CDR3 DNA reads TGCAGCGTAGTCCGGGACAGGGGATCAAGTGGCTACACCTTC.